This T cell receptor beta chain appears in the sequencing data of a study of shared clonotypes between healthy human individuals. Study-level points and caveats: Larger estimated richness was generally recorded for naive subsets relative to memory subsets. Generation probabilities were higher for clonotypes shared across all four sorted-subset donors than for unshared ones.

Germline CDR1 is SGHAT and CDR2 is FQDESV (reference sequence). Trimming stripped 5 bases from V and 0 bases from J, with 10 bases between. CDR3 length equals 14 residues. Profiled with immunoSEQ multiplex PCR; TCRdb holds only in-frame clones, not every one. In the table there are 1,100,000 or so clones, approximately 80% of which are singletons. Caucasian adults residing in Nashville, Tennessee made up all the donors. With respect to this clone: The antigen is not known.

The TCR comes from a man aged 18-30 years in good health. Some clones in this sample may be carry-over from other donors' samples. The sample was memory CD4+ T cells from PBMCs. This sample's subset: CD45RA-negative fraction. This rearrangement joins TRBV11-1 to TRBJ1-1; D gene ambiguous. The CDR3 DNA is TGTGCCAGCAGCGGCGGTGTTATGAACACTGAAGCTTTCTTT. Translation gives CASSGGVMNTEAFF.